One and the same sample provided the 17 T cell receptor beta chains below, sequenced in a study of beta chain features in type 1 diabetes. Every bit of the isolated RNA underwent reverse transcription, so sequencing read expressed TCRB transcripts. Profiling relied on immunoSEQ multiplex PCR, and the TCRdb table lists in-frame clones only, not all of them. The data contain roughly 400,000 clones, about 16% of them seen just once; the ten biggest clones take up 0.019%. The sample was naive CD4+ T cells from blood. The receptors here all came from a woman aged 18-30 years in good health.

This rearrangement joins TRBV6-6 to TRBJ1-1, with 8 positions matching TRBD1. This CDR3 has 16 residues. CDR1 is MNHNY, CDR2 SVGAGI, per germline (reference sequence). Trimming took 0 bases from V and 4 from J; bases not matched to a gene: 7. The CDR3 region has the DNA TGTGCCAGCAGTTACTCGGCGACAGGGGCTGGCACTGAAGCTTTCTTT. Translating gives CASSYSATGAGTEAFF.

This chain links TRBV5-4 with TRBJ2-1, with unresolved D. Germline-derived CDR1 and CDR2 are SGHNT and YYREEE (reference sequence). V lost 4 bases, J lost 3 bases, and 11 bases lay in between. The CDR3 covers 14 residues. The CDR3 DNA reads as TGTGCCAGCAGCCACGGGTCGATCTACAATGAGCAGTTCTTC. It specifies CASSHGSIYNEQFF.

V gene TRBV30 combines with J gene TRBJ2-6, with 7 nucleotides matching TRBD1. The V segment lost 7 bases and the J segment 0 bases; nucleotides outside the gene matches: 9. The CDR3 extends over 16 amino acids. Per germline, CDR1 GTSNPN and CDR2 SVGIG (reference sequence). CDR3 in DNA: TGTGCCTCAACCGGGACAGCACTCTCTGGGGCCAACGTCCTGACTTTC. Translated: CASTGTALSGANVLTF.

As concerns this clone: Compared with germline, one end of the junction differs, possibly owing to a read error. This chain links TRBV20-1 with TRBJ1-1, with 9 positions matching TRBD1. CDR3 size: 11 residues. From germline, CDR1 is DFQATT and CDR2 SNEGSKA (reference sequence). In DNA form, the CDR3 reads TGCAGTGTTAGAACCGGGACAGGGCTGATCTTT. As protein: CSVRTGTGLIF.

The V and J genes are TRBV18 and TRBJ1-5; D might be TRBD1 (5 bases). V lost 1 base to trimming and J lost 0 bases, with 13 bases between them. Germline V lookup: CDR1 KGHSH, CDR2 LQKENI. The length of the CDR3 is 17 residues. The CDR3 DNA sequence: TGTGCCAGCTCACCACGGGGCAAGCTTTATAGCAATCAGCCCCAGCATTTT. This encodes CASSPRGKLYSNQPQHF.

The J gene is TRBJ2-6, the V gene TRBV6-6; D is unclear. Germline-derived CDR1 and CDR2 are MNHNY and SVGAGI (reference sequence). The V end lost 2 bases, the J end lost 2 bases, and 7 bases lay between the germline ends. The CDR3 extends over 15 amino acids. The DNA for the CDR3 is TGTGCCAGCAGTTACATACAGACTGGGGCCAACGTCCTGACTTTC. Encoded protein: CASSYIQTGANVLTF.

This clone was counted only a few times. This chain uses TRBV5-6 with TRBJ2-1; 12 bases fit TRBD2. V shed 3 bases and J 9 bases; nucleotides not matched to a gene: 10. The CDR3 has 16 amino acids. Germline CDR1 reads SGHDT; CDR2 reads YYEEEE. In nucleotides, the CDR3 is TGTGCCAGCAGCTCTACCCCGACGACTAGCGGGAGTGAGCAGTTCTTC. This sequence encodes CASSSTPTTSGSEQFF.

This clone was counted a few times. The CDR3 bases are TGTGCCAGCAGTTTAGGACCGACGGGGGTATTTGGCTACACCTTC. It specifies CASSLGPTGVFGYTF. This chain joins TRBV28 and TRBJ1-2, with D possibly matching TRBD1 (5 bases). The CDR3 spans 15 residues. Trimming pared 2 bases from V and 7 bases from J, leaving 17 bases between. From germline, CDR1 is MDHEN and CDR2 SYDVKM.

This clone has a handful of counts. V gene TRBV27 combines with J gene TRBJ2-2, with D maybe TRBD1 (5 bases). Trimming took 7 bases from V and 1 from J, leaving 13 bases between them. The CDR3 contains 15 residues. Per germline, CDR1 MNHEY and CDR2 SMNVEV (reference sequence). CDR3 DNA: TGTGCCAGCAAAGCTGACAGATTGAACACCGGGGAGCTGTTTTTT. It specifies CASKADRLNTGELFF.

A few counts support this clone. The same CDR3 is also encoded by other DNA sequences in this sample. The chain has TRBV6-5 and TRBJ2-7, with 10 bases lining up with TRBD2. With V trimmed by 4 bases and J by 4 bases, 7 bases remained unmatched. The CDR3 extends over 15 amino acids. Germline V gives CDR1 MNHEY, CDR2 SVGAGI. In DNA, the CDR3 is TGTGCCAGCAGTTCCCGCTTAGCGGGAGGTTACGAGCAGTACTTC. It encodes CASSSRLAGGYEQYF.

The chain recombines TRBV15 with TRBJ2-1; D is unresolved. The germline CDR1 and CDR2 sequences are LNHNV and YYDKDF (reference sequence). This CDR3 region has 14 residues. Trimming pared 3 bases from V and 0 bases from J, leaving 6 bases between. The CDR3 nucleotides are TGTGCCACCAGCAGGGCAAGCTCCTACAATGAGCAGTTCTTC. Residues: CATSRASSYNEQFF.

This clone was counted between two and nine times. The V call is TRBV30, the J call TRBJ2-1; 12 bases are a match to TRBD2. Germline V lookup: CDR1 GTSNPN, CDR2 SVGIG (reference sequence). This CDR3 is 13 amino acids long. The V segment lost 5 bases and the J segment 6 bases; nucleotides outside the gene matches: 2. CDR3 residues: CAWGLAGSNEQFF. CDR3 coding DNA: TGTGCCTGGGGACTAGCGGGATCCAATGAGCAGTTCTTC. The full variable domain, with the rest looked up from reference TRBV30 and TRBJ2-1, is SQTIHQWPATLVQPVGSPLSLECTVEGTSNPNLYWYRQAAGRGLQLLFYSVGIGQISSEVPQNLSASRPQDRQFILSSKKLLLSDSGFYLCAWGLAGSNEQFFGPGTRLTVL.

The table lists this clone with a few counts. The J gene is TRBJ1-2, the V gene TRBV7-2, with 7 positions matching TRBD1. The CDR3 has 15 residues. Germline CDR1 reads SGHTA; CDR2 reads FQGNSA. V lost 5 bases and J lost 4; bases outside the gene matches: 10. The CDR3 protein is CASSATPGTVYGYTF. For the CDR3, the DNA is TGTGCCAGCAGCGCTACCCCAGGGACAGTCTATGGCTACACCTTC.

The chain uses TRBV7-2 and TRBJ2-3, with 10 nucleotides matching TRBD2. V was pared by 6 bases and J by 4 bases, with 7 bases of the junction left unmatched. Germline CDR1 reads SGHTA; CDR2 reads FQGNSA. The CDR3 length is 15 residues. This chain's CDR3 is CASSPGTSVADTQYF. The CDR3, as DNA: TGTGCCAGCAGTCCCGGGACTAGCGTGGCAGATACGCAGTATTTT.

This clone was counted between two and nine times. The J gene is TRBJ1-1, the V gene TRBV5-1, with TRBD1 matching 8 bases. Germline CDR1 and CDR2: SGHRS and YFSETQ. This CDR3 contains 15 residues. The junction had 12 bases not matched to a gene; V was cut back by 0 bases and J by 11 bases. The CDR3 reads CASSLATGGAPLAFF. The CDR3 DNA sequence: TGCGCCAGCAGCTTGGCCACAGGGGGGGCCCCTTTGGCTTTCTTT.

J is TRBJ1-2 and V is TRBV5-1; D is unresolved. The CDR3 contains 14 residues. Per the germline V gene, CDR1 is SGHRS and CDR2 is YFSETQ. V was trimmed by 0 bases and J by 5 bases, leaving 11 bases between them. The CDR3 region has the DNA TGCGCCAGCAGCTTGGTAACACAGAATTATGGCTACACCTTC. It is translated as CASSLVTQNYGYTF.

The rearrangement joins TRBV18 to TRBJ1-1; tentatively, D is TRBD1 (5 bases). V was clipped by 6 bases and J by 1 base, with 12 bases between them. The CDR3 runs 14 residues. The germline gives CDR1 KGHSH, CDR2 LQKENI. This chain's CDR3 is CASSRLQENTEAFF. The DNA for the CDR3 is TGTGCCAGCTCCCGTTTACAGGAGAACACTGAAGCTTTCTTT.